The clone carrying this T cell receptor beta chain was seen only a few times. Antigen specificity is unknown. The primer mix had 60 Vbeta and 13 Jbeta primers. Sequencing was performed with immunoSEQ multiplex PCR; in TCRdb, only in-frame clones are kept and a portion is missing. The sample lists some 150,000 clones, about 72% occurring once. The source of the sample is a study of cytomegalovirus exposure and HLA in healthy donors. Looking at the study overall: Tens of millions of unique TCRs, all from HLA-typed donors, were included in an early release of the data.

V lost 0 bases and J 9 bases, leaving 15 bases between the germline ends. The CDR3 has 16 residues. Germline assignment: CDR1 WNHNN and CDR2 SYGVQD (reference sequence). Study-level results: It was confirmed in vitro that a few of the CMV-associated chains were specific for CMV antigens. Association with HLA alleles at 0.05 false discovery rate was found for roughly 17,000 TCR beta sequences in a later analysis.

Sequencing was carried out using PBMCs. The receptor was isolated from a man between 60 and 75 years old in good health and CMV-seronegative. V gene TRBV10-1 combines with J gene TRBJ1-6, with D tentatively TRBD1 (5 bases). CDR3 sequence: CASSESGQGAASPLHF. CDR3 in DNA: TGCGCCAGCAGTGAGTCGGGGCAAGGAGCAGCTTCACCCCTCCACTTT.